Listed here are 20 T cell receptor beta chains from one sample, sequenced in a study of cytomegalovirus exposure and HLA in healthy donors. Generated by immunoSEQ multiplex PCR, the TCRdb table keeps only in-frame clones and is missing some. The sample includes some 140,000 clones, 70% to 85% of them seen just once. Material for sequencing was PBMCs. These receptors all come from a man under 40 in good health and CMV-seropositive.

The rearrangement links TRBV2 to TRBJ2-1; perhaps TRBD1 as D (6 bases). The germline gives CDR1 SNHLY, CDR2 FYNNEI. CDR3 length equals 15 residues. The ends were cut back, 2 bases at V and 5 bases at J, with 13 bases in the middle. The chain's CDR3 is CASSETGTKDNEQFF. CDR3 bases: TGTGCCAGCAGTGAAACCGGGACAAAGGACAATGAGCAGTTCTTC.

This rearrangement joins TRBV30 to TRBJ1-1; D unresolved. Trimming shortened V by 8 bases and J by 10 bases, and 23 bases separated the two germline ends. Germline CDR1 is GTSNPN and CDR2 is SVGIG (reference sequence). The CDR3 covers 13 residues. The CDR3 spells CAESEIQDKRAFF. In DNA form, the CDR3 reads TGTGCCGAGTCTGAAATTCAAGACAAAAGAGCTTTCTTT. The full variable domain, in which reference TRBV30 and TRBJ1-1 provide the parts outside the CDR3, is SQTIHQWPATLVQPVGSPLSLECTVEGTSNPNLYWYRQAAGRGLQLLFYSVGIGQISSEVPQNLSASRPQDRQFILSSKKLLLSDSGFYLCAESEIQDKRAFFGQGTRLTVV.

The CDR3 spells CASSRISGGVTDTQYF. The DNA of the CDR3 is TGCGCCAGCAGCCGTATTAGCGGGGGGGTCACAGATACGCAGTATTTT. This chain joins TRBV4-1 and TRBJ2-3; TRBD2 agrees at 11 bases. The junction had 5 bases not matched to a gene; V was cut back by 4 bases and J by 2 bases. Germline loops: CDR1 MGHRA, CDR2 YSYEKL. The CDR3 spans 16 residues.

The J gene is TRBJ2-1, the V gene TRBV2; D is perhaps TRBD1 (5 bases). Germline CDR1 SNHLY, CDR2 FYNNEI. The CDR3 runs to 15 residues. Between the trimmed V and J ends, which lost 8 bases and 2 bases, there was a span of 16 bases. The CDR3 loop is CASGSGAAPYNEQFF. CDR3 DNA: TGTGCCAGCGGTAGTGGGGCTGCCCCCTACAATGAGCAGTTCTTC.

J is TRBJ1-2 and V is TRBV30; tentative D call: TRBD1 (5 bases). Deletions cut 3 bases from V and 9 bases from J, with 11 bases between. Germline V gene data show CDR1 as GTSNPN and CDR2 as SVGIG (reference sequence). The CDR3 length is 11 residues. DNA for the CDR3: TGTGCCTGGAGGTGGGCAGGGCGCTACACCTTC. This codes for CAWRWAGRYTF.

The chain links TRBV6-6 to TRBJ1-5; 8 nucleotides line up with TRBD1. The germline V gene encodes CDR1 MNHNY and CDR2 SVGAGI (reference sequence). The CDR3 spans 13 residues. V shed 6 bases, J shed 7 bases, and the junction held 5 bases outside the gene matches. As DNA, the CDR3 is TGTGCCAGCAGCAGGGGGCAAAAGCAGCCCCAGCATTTT. It yields the protein CASSRGQKQPQHF.

The chain joins TRBV5-1 to TRBJ1-2; no clear D gene. Germline assignment: CDR1 SGHRS and CDR2 YFSETQ. Trimming stripped 3 bases from V and 0 bases from J, with 6 bases between. The CDR3 has 13 residues. CDR3 nucleotides: TGCGCCAGCAGCTCCGGAGCTAACTATGGCTACACCTTC. This codes for CASSSGANYGYTF.

In this sample, this clone turned up a few times. This chain links TRBV7-9 with TRBJ2-7; D is possibly TRBD2 (5 bases). Germline CDR1 is SEHNR and CDR2 is FQNEAQ (reference sequence). The CDR3 runs to 11 residues. The CDR3 sequence is CATGFAYEQYF. CDR3 DNA: TGTGCAACGGGGTTTGCCTACGAGCAGTACTTC.

The gene calls are TRBV7-8 and TRBJ2-5; TRBD2 matches at 7 bases. This CDR3 has 18 residues. Germline loops: CDR1 SGHVS, CDR2 FQNEAQ. V lost 2 bases and J lost 4; bases outside the gene matches: 16. CDR3 in DNA: TGTGCCAGCAGCTTATGGGGGACTGGGCGGGGGTTGGTAGAGACCCAGTACTTC. Protein sequence: CASSLWGTGRGLVETQYF.

The genes are TRBV4-2 and TRBJ2-1, with a weak D call TRBD2 (5 bases). Germline loops: CDR1 LGHNA, CDR2 YNFKEQ. The CDR3 has 16 amino acids. The V end was cut by 4 bases, the J end by 2 bases, with 15 bases between. In DNA form, the CDR3 reads TGTGCCAGCAGCCGTCGTGAAGGGAGCCCCTACAATGAGCAGTTCTTC. As protein: CASSRREGSPYNEQFF.

This clone was counted a few times. The chain uses TRBV19 and TRBJ2-1, with 10 bases lining up with TRBD2. CDR3 length equals 16 residues. V was pared by 6 bases and J by 8 bases, with 13 bases of the junction left unmatched. Germline lookup yields CDR1 LNHDA and CDR2 SQIVND (reference sequence). CDR3 residues: CASSTHIAGGIYEQFF. In DNA, the CDR3 is TGTGCCAGTAGCACCCATATAGCGGGGGGAATCTATGAGCAGTTCTTC.

The gene calls are TRBV19 and TRBJ1-2; a weak D match, TRBD1 (6 bases). The CDR3 totals 14 residues. CDR1 and CDR2 (germline): LNHDA, SQIVND (reference sequence). V shed 6 bases and J shed 4 bases, with 15 bases lying between them. The CDR3 region is CASRTLDSPYGYTF. The CDR3 DNA reads as TGTGCCAGTAGGACACTGGACAGCCCCTATGGCTACACCTTC.

CDR3 sequence: CASSLRPTGSRYNEQFF. The CDR3, as DNA: TGTGCCAGCAGTCTCCGCCCTACGGGGAGCAGGTACAATGAGCAGTTCTTC. The V and J genes are TRBV28 and TRBJ2-1, with a weak D call TRBD2 (5 bases). The CDR3 runs to 17 residues. Trimming removed 5 bases at V and 4 bases at J, with 21 bases between. Germline assignment: CDR1 MDHEN and CDR2 SYDVKM.

The chain employs TRBV4-1 and TRBJ2-1; 7 nucleotides line up with TRBD2. CDR1 and CDR2 from the germline V gene are MGHRA and YSYEKL. The CDR3 has 18 residues. The V gene end was trimmed by 1 base and the J gene end by 4 bases; junction bases not matched to a gene: 13. CDR3 coding DNA: TGCGCCAGCAGCCAAGGTAAGCAGGCGGGAGCCTCGTACAATGAGCAGTTCTTC. It yields the protein CASSQGKQAGASYNEQFF.

The V and J genes are TRBV9 and TRBJ1-1; D may be TRBD1 (6 bases). Per the germline V gene, CDR1 is SGDLS and CDR2 is YYNGEE. The CDR3 is made up of 14 amino acids. Trimming took 2 bases from V and 0 from J, leaving 8 bases between them. CDR3 DNA: TGTGCCAGCAGCGTCACAGGGCTGAACACTGAAGCTTTCTTT. Translation: CASSVTGLNTEAFF.

The chain's CDR3 is CASSHGTGGRGYTEAFF. The CDR3 coding sequence is TGCGCCAGCAGCCATGGGACAGGGGGCAGAGGGTACACTGAAGCTTTCTTT. The genes are TRBV4-1 and TRBJ1-1, with 12 bases matching TRBD1. Germline V gene lookup returns CDR1 MGHRA and CDR2 YSYEKL. The CDR3 runs to 17 residues. V lost 3 bases, J lost 3 bases, and 8 bases stayed unmatched.

The V and J genes are TRBV5-8 and TRBJ2-2; 15 bases map to TRBD2. The CDR3 contains 17 residues. With 3 bases clipped from V and 5 bases from J, the junction kept 5 bases outside the gene matches. The V gene's germline CDR1 is SGHTS and CDR2 YDEGEE. CDR3 in DNA: TGTGCCAGCAGCTCCGGGACTAGCGGGAGGACTACCGGGGAGCTGTTTTTT. It translates to CASSSGTSGRTTGELFF.

The chain links TRBV6-5 to TRBJ2-1; D is perhaps TRBD2 (5 bases). CDR1 and CDR2 (germline): MNHEY, SVGAGI. Trimming left V 5 bases short and J 4 bases short, with 12 bases between. This CDR3 spans 14 amino acids. The CDR3 here is CASSPSEGYNEQFF. As DNA, the CDR3 is TGTGCCAGCAGTCCGAGCGAGGGATACAATGAGCAGTTCTTC.

This chain connects TRBV2 to TRBJ2-7; no clear D gene. From germline, CDR1 is SNHLY and CDR2 FYNNEI. The CDR3 covers 15 residues. V lost 6 bases, J lost 0 bases, and 15 bases lay in between. The CDR3 coding sequence is TGTGCCAGCAGGGCCGTACCCCACCCCTCCTACGAGCAGTACTTC. This translates into CASRAVPHPSYEQYF.

J is TRBJ1-6 and V is TRBV7-2; tentative D call: TRBD1 (5 bases). Germline V gene data show CDR1 as SGHTA and CDR2 as FQGNSA. The CDR3 has 15 residues. With 4 bases removed from V and 7 bases from J, the gap between germline ends came to 14 bases. CDR3 residues: CASSSMGLTNSPLHF. The CDR3 DNA sequence: TGTGCCAGCAGCTCGATGGGACTGACAAATTCACCCCTCCACTTT. The entire variable domain, with the rest obtained from reference TRBV7-2 and TRBJ1-6, is as follows: GAGVSQSPSNKVTEKGKDVELRCDPISGHTALYWYRQSLGQGLEFLIYFQGNSAPDKSGLPSDRFSAERTGGSVSTLTIQRTQQEDSAVYLCASSSMGLTNSPLHFGNGTRLTVT.